The source of this T cell receptor beta chain is a study of OX40 agonist ivuxolimab in advanced cancers. As for the study more broadly: The costimulatory receptor OX40 (CD134) was targeted by ivuxolimab, a fully human IgG2 agonistic monoclonal antibody. Partial responses occurred in three dose-escalation patients: two with cutaneous melanoma and one with hepatocellular carcinoma. Among the 50 to 55 dose-escalation patients, 19 had hepatocellular carcinoma, around 15 melanoma, 9 renal cell carcinoma and 9 head and neck cancer. The dose-escalation cohort was 82.7% male with a mean age of about 65 years, ranging from roughly 23 to 90. Patients were allowed to have had prior anti-PD-1, anti-PD-L1 or anti-CTLA-4 therapy, and approximately 40% of the dose-escalation patients had been treated with checkpoint inhibitors. Intravenous ivuxolimab was administered to patients every 2 weeks at six dose levels: 0.01, 0.1, 0.3, 1.5, 3 and 10 mg/kg. The paper describes the monotherapy dose-escalation part (N = 52 patients) of the phase I trial of ivuxolimab. The point of sequencing TCRbeta in the periphery was to test whether ivuxolimab changed TCR sequence diversity and drove clonal T-cell expansion.

This clone was recorded once. The antigen it recognizes is unknown. Base quality data are lacking; no much larger clone is found one base away. The trial excluded patients who had a history of autoimmune disease or were on systemic immunosuppression. Peripheral blood for TCR sequencing was collected from all dose cohorts at baseline, on cycle 4 day 1, and on cycle 7 day 1. The samples were drawn from a first-in-human, open-label, multicenter phase I dose-escalation trial of ivuxolimab. Adults with locally advanced or metastatic melanoma, renal cell, hepatocellular, or head and neck squamous cell carcinoma were enrolled in the trial. Before TCR sequencing, CD4+ T cells and CD8+ T cells from peripheral blood were sorted into separate populations. Beyond this particular receptor, the publication reports: On average, CD8+ T cells showed more expanded clones than CD4+ T cells after ivuxolimab. Low levels of normalized T-cell clonal expansion were also seen in some patients who did not respond. In the 0.1-3.0 mg/kg groups, partial responders had among the lowest normalized peripheral clonal expansion, particularly in CD8+ T cells. The antigen specificity of the peripheral T cells that underwent clonal expansion was not determined. At doses of 0.1 to 3.0 mg/kg, clonal expansion of both CD4+ and CD8+ T cells in blood was seen between baseline and week 6.

For sequencing of the TCRbeta CDR3 region, genomic DNA was extracted from the sorted cells. The immunoSEQ Assay was used for sequencing of TCRbeta CDR3 regions. Held by TCRdb, this immuneACCESS table contains in-frame sequences only and omits some clones. Under half of the omission traces to an unresolved V gene where checked; the cause of the rest is unknown. A total of 35,000 to 40,000 clones appear in this sample, around four fifths of them only once. The ten largest clonotypes hold approximately 37% of the sample. Relative to germline, V is missing 4 bases and J is missing 3 bases, with 11 bases of the junction outside any gene match. The germline V gene encodes CDR1 SEHNR and CDR2 FQNEAQ (reference sequence). The CDR3 holds 17 amino acids from the cysteine to the phenylalanine. Just CDR3 DNA is preserved here, 51 bases in frame from base 1.

Material: CD4+ or CD8+ T cells sorted from blood, obtained in a trial of the OX40 agonist ivuxolimab. The TCR was taken from an adult with an advanced solid tumor such as melanoma, head and neck, liver or kidney cancer. The chain employs TRBV7-9 and TRBJ2-3, with 9 central nucleotides matching TRBD1. The DNA reads as follows: TGTGCCAGCAGCTCAAGGACAGGGGTCGCGGGAACAGATACGCAGTATTTT. Its protein product is CASSSRTGVAGTDTQYF.